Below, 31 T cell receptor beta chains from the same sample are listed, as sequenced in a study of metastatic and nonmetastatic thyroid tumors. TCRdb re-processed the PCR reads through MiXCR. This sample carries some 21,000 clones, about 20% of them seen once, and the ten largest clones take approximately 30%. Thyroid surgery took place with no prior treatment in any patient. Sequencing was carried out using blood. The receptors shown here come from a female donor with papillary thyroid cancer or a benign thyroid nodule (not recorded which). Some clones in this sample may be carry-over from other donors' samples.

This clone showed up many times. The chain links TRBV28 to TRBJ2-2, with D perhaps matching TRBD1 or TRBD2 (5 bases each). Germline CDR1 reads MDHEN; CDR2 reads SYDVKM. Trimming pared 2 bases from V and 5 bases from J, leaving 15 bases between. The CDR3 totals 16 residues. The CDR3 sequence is CASSLDPEWGTGELFF. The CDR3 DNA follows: TGTGCCAGCAGTTTAGATCCCGAATGGGGGACCGGGGAGCTGTTTTTT.

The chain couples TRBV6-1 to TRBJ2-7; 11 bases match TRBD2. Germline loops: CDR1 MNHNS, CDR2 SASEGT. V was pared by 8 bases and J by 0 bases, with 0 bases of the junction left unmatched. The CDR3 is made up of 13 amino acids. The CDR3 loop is CASGTSGSYEQYF. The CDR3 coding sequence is TGTGCCAGCGGGACTAGCGGCTCCTACGAGCAGTACTTC.

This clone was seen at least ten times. The CDR3 region has the DNA TGTGCCAGCAGGGCGAGGAGGGGGCCAGATACGCAGTATTTT. The encoded protein is CASRARRGPDTQYF. V usage is TRBV2 and J usage is TRBJ2-3; possible D gene TRBD1, 7 bases. This CDR3 has 14 amino acids. CDR1 is SNHLY, CDR2 FYNNEI, per germline. V was cut by 6 bases and J by 4 bases, with 14 bases left in between.

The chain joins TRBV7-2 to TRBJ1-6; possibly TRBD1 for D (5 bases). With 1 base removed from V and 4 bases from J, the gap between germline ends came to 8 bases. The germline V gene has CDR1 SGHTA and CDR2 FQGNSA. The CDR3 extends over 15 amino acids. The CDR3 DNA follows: TGTGCCAGCAGCTTAGAGGGGACTTATAATTCACCCCTCCACTTT. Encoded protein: CASSLEGTYNSPLHF.

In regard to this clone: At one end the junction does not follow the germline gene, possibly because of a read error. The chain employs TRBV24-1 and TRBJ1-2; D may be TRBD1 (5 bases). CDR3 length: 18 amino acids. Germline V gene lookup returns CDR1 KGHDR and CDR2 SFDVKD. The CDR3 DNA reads TGTGCCACCAGTGATCCCGCTAAGGACACCTGGGTCAACTATGACTACACCTTC. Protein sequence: CATSDPAKDTWVNYDYTF.

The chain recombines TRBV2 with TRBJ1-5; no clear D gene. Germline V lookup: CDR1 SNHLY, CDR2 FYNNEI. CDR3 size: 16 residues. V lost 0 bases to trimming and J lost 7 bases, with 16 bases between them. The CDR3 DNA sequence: TGTGCCAGCAGTGAAGCGCTTCGAGGGATAGGACAGCCCCAGCATTTT. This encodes CASSEALRGIGQPQHF.

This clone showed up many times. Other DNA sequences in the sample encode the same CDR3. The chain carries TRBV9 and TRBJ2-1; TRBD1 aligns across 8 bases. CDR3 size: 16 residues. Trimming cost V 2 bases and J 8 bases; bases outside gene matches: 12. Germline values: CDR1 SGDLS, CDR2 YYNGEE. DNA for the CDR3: TGTGCCAGCAGCGTCCGACAGGGGCCCAACGCCCATGAGCAGTTCTTC. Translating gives CASSVRQGPNAHEQFF. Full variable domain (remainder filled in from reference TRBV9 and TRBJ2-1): DSGVTQTPKHLITATGQRVTLRCSPRSGDLSVYWYQQSLDQGLQFLIQYYNGEERAKGNILERFSAQQFPDLHSELNLSSLELGDSALYFCASSVRQGPNAHEQFFGPGTRLTVL.

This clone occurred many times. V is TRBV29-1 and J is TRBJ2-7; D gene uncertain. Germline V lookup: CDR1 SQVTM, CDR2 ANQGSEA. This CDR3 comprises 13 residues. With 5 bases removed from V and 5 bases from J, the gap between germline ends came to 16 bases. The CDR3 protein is CSVRPLTAHEQYF. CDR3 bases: TGCAGCGTTCGCCCCCTCACGGCCCACGAGCAGTACTTC.

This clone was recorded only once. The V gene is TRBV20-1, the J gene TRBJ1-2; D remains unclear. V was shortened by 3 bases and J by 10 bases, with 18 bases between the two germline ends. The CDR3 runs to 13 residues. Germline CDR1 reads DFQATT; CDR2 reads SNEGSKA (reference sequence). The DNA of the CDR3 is TGCAGTGCTAGTATGAGGCTGGCTAAACCCTACACCTTC. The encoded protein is CSASMRLAKPYTF.

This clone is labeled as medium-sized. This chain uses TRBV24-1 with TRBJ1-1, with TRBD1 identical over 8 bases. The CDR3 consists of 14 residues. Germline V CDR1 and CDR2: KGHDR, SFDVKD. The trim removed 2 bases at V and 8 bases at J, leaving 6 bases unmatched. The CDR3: CATSDSGGHREAFF. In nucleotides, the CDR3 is TGTGCCACCAGTGATTCAGGGGGCCACAGAGAAGCTTTCTTT.

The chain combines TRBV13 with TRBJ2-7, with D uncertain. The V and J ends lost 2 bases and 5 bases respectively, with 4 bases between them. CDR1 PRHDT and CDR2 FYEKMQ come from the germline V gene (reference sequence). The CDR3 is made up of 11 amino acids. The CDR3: CASSLRDEQYF. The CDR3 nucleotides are TGTGCCAGCAGCTTACGGGACGAGCAGTACTTC.

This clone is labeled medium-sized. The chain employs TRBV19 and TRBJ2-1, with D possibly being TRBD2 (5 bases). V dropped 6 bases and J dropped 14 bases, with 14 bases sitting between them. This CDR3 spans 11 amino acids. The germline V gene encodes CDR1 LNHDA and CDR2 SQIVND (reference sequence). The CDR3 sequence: CASRGVVGKFF. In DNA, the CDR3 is TGTGCCAGTAGGGGAGTGGTTGGGAAGTTCTTC.

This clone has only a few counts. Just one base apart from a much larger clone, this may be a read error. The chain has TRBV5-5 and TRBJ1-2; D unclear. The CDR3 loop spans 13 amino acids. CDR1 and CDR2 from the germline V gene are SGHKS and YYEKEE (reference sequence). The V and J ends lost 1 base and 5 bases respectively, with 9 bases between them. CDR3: CASSLIPGYGYTF. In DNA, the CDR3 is TGTGCCAGCAGCTTGATACCTGGGTATGGCTACACCTTC.

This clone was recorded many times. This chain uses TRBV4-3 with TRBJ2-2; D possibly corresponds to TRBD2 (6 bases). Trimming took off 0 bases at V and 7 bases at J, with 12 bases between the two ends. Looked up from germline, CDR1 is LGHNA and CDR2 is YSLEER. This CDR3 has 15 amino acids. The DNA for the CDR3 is TGCGCCAGCAGCCAAGATCCTAGCGCTAGCGGGGAGCTGTTTTTT. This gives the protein CASSQDPSASGELFF.

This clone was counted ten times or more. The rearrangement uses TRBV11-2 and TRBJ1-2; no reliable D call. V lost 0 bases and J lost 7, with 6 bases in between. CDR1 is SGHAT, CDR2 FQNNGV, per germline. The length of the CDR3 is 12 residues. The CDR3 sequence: CASSLDSSGYTF. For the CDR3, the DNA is TGTGCCAGCAGCTTAGATTCTTCTGGCTACACCTTC.

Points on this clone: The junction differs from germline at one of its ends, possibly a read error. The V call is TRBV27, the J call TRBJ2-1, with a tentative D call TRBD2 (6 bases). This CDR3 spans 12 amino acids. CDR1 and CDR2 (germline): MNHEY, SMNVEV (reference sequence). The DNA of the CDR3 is TGTGCCAGAAATCCTCGGGACTCGGAAAGGGTCTTC. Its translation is CARNPRDSERVF.

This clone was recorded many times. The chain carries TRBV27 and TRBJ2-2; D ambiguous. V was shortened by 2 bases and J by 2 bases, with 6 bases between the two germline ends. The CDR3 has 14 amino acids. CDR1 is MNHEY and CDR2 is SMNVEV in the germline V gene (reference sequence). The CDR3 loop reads CASSLMDNTGELFF. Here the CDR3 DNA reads TGTGCCAGCAGTTTAATGGATAACACCGGGGAGCTGTTTTTT.

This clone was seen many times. The CDR3 DNA is TGTGCCAGCAGGGACAATGAGCAGTTCTTC. Protein: CASRDNEQFF. V is TRBV28 and J is TRBJ2-1, with unresolved D. From germline, CDR1 is MDHEN and CDR2 SYDVKM. The ends were cut back, 6 bases at V and 5 bases at J, with 2 bases in the middle. The CDR3 is 10 residues long.

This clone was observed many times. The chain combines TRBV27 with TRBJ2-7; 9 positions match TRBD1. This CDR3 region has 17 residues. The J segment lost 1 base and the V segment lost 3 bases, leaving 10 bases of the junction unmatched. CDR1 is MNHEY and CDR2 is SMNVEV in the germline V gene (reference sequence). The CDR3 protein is CASSFSGTGQNSYEQYF. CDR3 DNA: TGTGCCAGCAGTTTTTCAGGGACAGGGCAAAATTCCTACGAGCAGTACTTC.

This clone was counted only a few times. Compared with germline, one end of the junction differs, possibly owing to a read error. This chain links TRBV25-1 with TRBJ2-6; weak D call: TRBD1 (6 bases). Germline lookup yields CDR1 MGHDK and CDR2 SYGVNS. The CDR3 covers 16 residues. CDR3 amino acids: CASSSFDGIGDNILTF. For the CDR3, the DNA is TGTGCCAGCAGTAGCTTCGACGGAATTGGGGACAACATCCTGACTTTC. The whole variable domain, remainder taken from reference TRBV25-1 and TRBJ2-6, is EADIYQTPRYLVIGTGKKITLECSQTMGHDKMYWYQQDPGMELHLIHYSYGVNSTEKGDLSSESTVSRIRTEHFPLTLESARPSHTSQYLCASSSFDGIGDNILTFGAGSRLTVL.

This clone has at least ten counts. CDR3 amino acids: CASSAGPTSGEKLFF. The CDR3 DNA reads as TGTGCCAGCTCGGCAGGACCGACCTCTGGTGAAAAACTGTTTTTT. The chain carries TRBV7-9 and TRBJ1-4; no clear D gene. The germline CDR1 and CDR2 sequences are SEHNR and FQNEAQ (reference sequence). Trimming shortened V by 8 bases and J by 7 bases, and 20 bases separated the two germline ends. The length of the CDR3 is 15 residues.

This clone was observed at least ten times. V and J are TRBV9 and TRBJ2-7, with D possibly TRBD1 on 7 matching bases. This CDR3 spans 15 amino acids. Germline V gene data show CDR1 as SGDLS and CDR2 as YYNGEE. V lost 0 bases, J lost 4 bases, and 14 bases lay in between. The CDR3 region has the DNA TGTGCCAGCAGCGTAGTGGAGGGGGCAGGGTACGAGCAGTACTTC. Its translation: CASSVVEGAGYEQYF.

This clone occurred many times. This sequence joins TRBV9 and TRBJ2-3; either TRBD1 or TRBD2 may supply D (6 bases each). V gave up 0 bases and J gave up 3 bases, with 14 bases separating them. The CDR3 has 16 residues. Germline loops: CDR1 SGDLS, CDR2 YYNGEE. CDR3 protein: CASSVEGGIGTDTQYF. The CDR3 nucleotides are TGTGCCAGCAGCGTAGAAGGGGGGATTGGAACAGATACGCAGTATTTT.

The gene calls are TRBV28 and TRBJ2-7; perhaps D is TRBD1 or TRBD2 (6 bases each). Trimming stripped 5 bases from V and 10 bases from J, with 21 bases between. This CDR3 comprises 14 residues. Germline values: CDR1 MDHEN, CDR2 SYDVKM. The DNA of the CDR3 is TGTGCCAGCAGTAGAAGGGGGGTACCCTACTATCAGTACTTC. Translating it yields CASSRRGVPYYQYF.

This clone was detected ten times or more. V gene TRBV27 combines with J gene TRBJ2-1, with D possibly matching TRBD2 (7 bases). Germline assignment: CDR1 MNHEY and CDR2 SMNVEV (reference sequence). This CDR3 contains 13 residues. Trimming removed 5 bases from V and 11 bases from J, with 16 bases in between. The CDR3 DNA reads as TGTGCCAGCAGTGCCCAGGGGAGGGTCAAGCAGTTCTTC. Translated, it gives CASSAQGRVKQFF.

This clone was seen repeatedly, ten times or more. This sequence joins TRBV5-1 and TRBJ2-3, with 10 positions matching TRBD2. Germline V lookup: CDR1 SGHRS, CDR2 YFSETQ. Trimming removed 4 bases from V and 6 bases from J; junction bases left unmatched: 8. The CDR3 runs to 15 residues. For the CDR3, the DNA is TGCGCCAGCAGCCCCCCTAGCGGGGGCTTGGATACGCAGTATTTT. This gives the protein CASSPPSGGLDTQYF.

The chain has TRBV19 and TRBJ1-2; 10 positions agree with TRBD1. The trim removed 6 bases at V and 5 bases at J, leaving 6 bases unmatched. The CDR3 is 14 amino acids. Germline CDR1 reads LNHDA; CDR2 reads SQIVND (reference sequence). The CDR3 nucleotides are TGTGCCAGTAGCCCCCTGGACAGGGGGTATGGCTACACCTTC. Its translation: CASSPLDRGYGYTF.

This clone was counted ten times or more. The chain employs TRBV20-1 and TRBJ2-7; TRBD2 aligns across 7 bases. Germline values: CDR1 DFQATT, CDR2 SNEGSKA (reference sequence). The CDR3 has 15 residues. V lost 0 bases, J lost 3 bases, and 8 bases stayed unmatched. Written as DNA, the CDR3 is TGCAGTGCTAGAGACCCCGGGAGGACAAACTACGAGCAGTACTTC. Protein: CSARDPGRTNYEQYF.

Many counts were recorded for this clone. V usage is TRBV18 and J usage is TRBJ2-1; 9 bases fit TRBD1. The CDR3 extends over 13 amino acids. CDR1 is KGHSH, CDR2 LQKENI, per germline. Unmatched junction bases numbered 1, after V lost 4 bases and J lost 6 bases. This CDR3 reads CASSLDRGNEQFF. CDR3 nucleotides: TGTGCCAGCTCACTGGACAGGGGCAATGAGCAGTTCTTC.

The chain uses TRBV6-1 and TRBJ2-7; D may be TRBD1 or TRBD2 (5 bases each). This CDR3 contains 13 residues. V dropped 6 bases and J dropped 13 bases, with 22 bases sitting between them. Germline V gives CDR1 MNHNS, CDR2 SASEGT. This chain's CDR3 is CASRPPGRSDHYF. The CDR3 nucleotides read TGTGCCAGCAGACCTCCGGGGCGGTCCGATCATTACTTC.

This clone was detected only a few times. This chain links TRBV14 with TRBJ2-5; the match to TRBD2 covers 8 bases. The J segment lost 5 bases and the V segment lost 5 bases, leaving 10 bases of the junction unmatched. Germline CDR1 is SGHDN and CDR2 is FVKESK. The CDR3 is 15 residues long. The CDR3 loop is CASSVQAGVWETQYF. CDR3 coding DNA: TGTGCCAGCAGCGTCCAAGCGGGAGTTTGGGAGACCCAGTACTTC. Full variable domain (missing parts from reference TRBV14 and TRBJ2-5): EAGVTQFPSHSVIEKGQTVTLRCDPISGHDNLYWYRRVMGKEIKFLLHFVKESKQDESGMPNNRFLAERTGGTYSTLKVQPAELEDSGVYFCASSVQAGVWETQYFGPGTRLLVL.